Below, 21 T cell receptor beta chains from the same sample are listed, as sequenced in a study of T cell clonality in common variable immunodeficiency. Assay used: immunoSEQ multiplex PCR; TCRdb lists only in-frame clones, some missing. The record shows over 30,000 clones for this sample, with no singletons present. Study-level points and caveats: Reportedly, TCR beta sequences from common variable immunodeficiency showed fewer deletions and N-nucleotide insertions.

Antigen specificity for these receptors is unknown. Sequencing used peripheral blood mononuclear cells. These receptors originate from a human donor with common variable immunodeficiency.

This clone was counted a few times. The sequenced fragment ends 3 residues before the CDR3 boundary, so the rest is inferred from the germline J gene. This chain uses TRBV5-6 with TRBJ1-3; weak D call: TRBD1 (6 bases). The CDR3 extends over 14 amino acids. CDR1 is SGHDT, CDR2 YYEEEE, per germline. V gave up 7 bases and J gave up 4 bases, with 15 bases separating them. CDR3 sequence reads: CASLPMGAGNTIYF. The part of the CDR3 DNA that was read is TGTGCCAGCCTTCCAATGGGGGCCGGAAACACC.

This clone was seen ten or more times. CDR3 bases read: TGCAGCGCCTCCTCGGACAGAGGCAATCAGCCC. Protein sequence: CSASSDRGNQP. The full CDR3 sequence reads CSASSDRGNQPQHF. V is TRBV29-1 and J is TRBJ1-5; a weak D match, TRBD1 (6 bases). From the germline J gene comes the end of the CDR3, since the read stops 3 residues before it. The germline V gene has CDR1 SQVTM and CDR2 ANQGSEA. The V and J ends lost 7 bases and 2 bases respectively, with 15 bases between them. The CDR3 consists of 14 residues.

Ten or more counts support this clone. The read falls 3 residues short of the CDR3 end, and the missing part is taken from the germline J gene. The V gene is TRBV5-1, the J gene TRBJ2-7; weak D call: TRBD2 (7 bases). CDR1 and CDR2 (germline): SGHRS, YFSETQ. This CDR3 is 15 amino acids long. Trimming stripped 4 bases from V and 1 base from J, with 15 bases between. CDR3 amino acids: CASSPGGGRSYEQYF. The CDR3 DNA, read in part, is TGCGCCAGCAGCCCGGGGGGCGGGAGATCCTACGAG.

In the case of this clone: The CDR3 is cut off 3 residues early in the read; its end comes from the germline J gene. This chain uses TRBV29-1 with TRBJ2-7; 12 bases agree with TRBD2. This CDR3 is 14 amino acids long. Germline V CDR1 and CDR2: SQVTM, ANQGSEA. With 6 bases clipped from V and 6 bases from J, the junction kept 9 bases outside the gene matches. The sequenced CDR3 bases are TGCAGCGTGGAAAAGACTAGCGGGAGTTCCGAG. It encodes CSVEKTSGSSE. The whole CDR3 sequence reads CSVEKTSGSSEQYF.

This clone was seen many times. With the read ending 3 residues before the CDR3 end, the germline J gene is used to fill in that end. This chain uses TRBV28 with TRBJ2-7; TRBD2 matches 7 bases. The V and J ends lost 3 bases and 5 bases, in that order; junction bases with no gene match: 7. The length of the CDR3 is 14 residues. The germline V gene encodes CDR1 MDHEN and CDR2 SYDVKM. This CDR3 reads CASSLRGYGHEQYF. The covered CDR3 bases are TGTGCCAGCAGTTTGCGGGGGTATGGGCACGAG.

Many counts were recorded for this clone. The read stops 3 residues short of the end of the CDR3; the missing end is completed from the germline J gene. The chain has TRBV5-4 and TRBJ1-4, with 11 bases aligning to TRBD1. Germline V lookup: CDR1 SGHNT, CDR2 YYREEE (reference sequence). The CDR3 loop spans 15 amino acids. J lost 5 bases, V lost 4 bases, and 4 bases had no gene match. The CDR3 loop is CASSDRDRGNEKLFF. CDR3 bases read: TGTGCCAGCAGCGACAGGGACAGGGGGAATGAAAAA. Variable domain in full (rest from reference TRBV5-4 and TRBJ1-4): ETGVTQSPTHLIKTRGQQVTLRCSSQSGHNTVSWYQQALGQGPQFIFQYYREEENGRGNFPPRFSGLQFPNYSSELNVNALELDDSALYLCASSDRDRGNEKLFFGSGTQLSVL.

This clone has only a few counts. CDR3 DNA (partial): TGTGCCAGCAGTTATCGAGGGGTCGATCAGCCC. It codes for CASSYRGVDQP. The whole CDR3 sequence reads CASSYRGVDQPQHF. The V gene is TRBV6-2 or TRBV6-3, the J gene TRBJ1-5, with a tentative D call TRBD1 (5 bases). The read terminates 3 residues ahead of where the CDR3 ends, so the germline J gene completes it. The CDR3 is 14 amino acids. V gave up 3 bases and J gave up 5 bases, with 11 bases separating them. Per germline, CDR1 MNHEY and CDR2 SVGEGT.

This clone appeared a few times. From the germline J gene comes the end of the CDR3, since the read stops 3 residues before it. V usage is TRBV5-6 and J usage is TRBJ1-2; D gene uncertain. Looked up from germline, CDR1 is SGHDT and CDR2 is YYEEEE. The CDR3 sequence is 13 residues long. Partial CDR3 DNA: TGTGCCAGCAGCTTGGGATATTACAATGAG. Translating gives CASSLGYYNE. The full CDR3 is CASSLGYYNEYTF.

This clone is deemed medium-sized. The CDR3 end lies 3 residues beyond the end of the read and is filled in from the germline J gene. J is TRBJ2-1 and V is TRBV7-9; D remains unclear. Germline loops: CDR1 SEHNR, CDR2 FQNEAQ (reference sequence). This CDR3 comprises 12 residues. Trimming cost V 5 bases and J 6 bases, with 8 bases left between them. This CDR3 is CASSILTNEQFF. The covered CDR3 bases are TGTGCCAGCAGCATTCTAACCAATGAG.

This clone has a count of ten or more. The sequence runs out 3 residues before the end of the CDR3; the remainder is reconstructed from the germline J gene. The chain is built from TRBV6-1 and TRBJ2-7; D is ambiguous. The CDR3 runs 15 residues. The V gene lost 0 bases and the J gene lost 4 bases, with 13 bases spanning the gap. Germline assignment: CDR1 MNHNS and CDR2 SASEGT. CDR3 region: CASSEALGRFYEQYF. CDR3 DNA, as far as it was read: TGTGCCAGCAGTGAAGCGCTAGGTCGATTTTACGAG.

This clone was detected only a few times. Partial CDR3 DNA: TGTGCCAGTAGTATAGGTTCCAGCACTGAA. It specifies CASSIGSSTE. The entire CDR3 reads CASSIGSSTEAFF. V gene TRBV19 combines with J gene TRBJ1-1, with no clear D. The CDR3 end is not reached by the read, which stops 3 residues before it; the germline J gene fills it in. CDR1 and CDR2 (germline): LNHDA, SQIVND (reference sequence). The CDR3 runs to 13 residues. The V end lost 1 base, the J end lost 4 bases, and 7 bases lay between the germline ends.

As regards this clone: The CDR3 end falls 3 residues outside the read, so it is completed with the germline J gene. The rearrangement uses TRBV5-1 and TRBJ1-2, with TRBD1 matching over 7 bases. Germline CDR1 is SGHRS and CDR2 is YFSETQ. The length of the CDR3 is 16 residues. Germline trimming cut 0 bases from V and 5 bases from J; bases unmatched to any gene: 10. CDR3 loop: CASSLAQGTRGYGYTF. The sequenced part of the CDR3 DNA is TGCGCCAGCAGCTTGGCACAGGGGACCCGCGGGTATGGC.

This clone was seen many times. The read ends 3 residues shy of where the CDR3 ends; the end is completed using the germline J gene. The chain recombines TRBV18 with TRBJ2-2, with D perhaps matching TRBD1 (5 bases). The V gene lost 4 bases and the J gene lost 0 bases, with 9 bases spanning the gap. The CDR3 is 15 residues long. CDR1 is KGHSH and CDR2 is LQKENI in the germline V gene. Incomplete CDR3 DNA: TGTGCCAGCTCACGACAGCAAGCGAACACCGGGGAG. Encoded protein: CASSRQQANTGE. The full CDR3 reads CASSRQQANTGELFF.

This clone was observed many times. The CDR3 DNA, read in part, is TGTGCCAGCAGCTTAGGGATAAGGGGCCCCCCGGCCACTGAA. Translating it yields CASSLGIRGPPATE. The CDR3 as a whole reads CASSLGIRGPPATEAFF. The chain employs TRBV7-8 and TRBJ1-1; D might be TRBD1 (5 bases). The sequence runs out 3 residues before the end of the CDR3; the remainder is reconstructed from the germline J gene. The CDR3 covers 17 residues. The germline V gene encodes CDR1 SGHVS and CDR2 FQNEAQ. V lost 1 base, J lost 4 bases, and 19 bases lay in between.

This clone was seen only a few times. The read halts 3 residues ahead of the CDR3 end, with the missing end drawn from the germline J gene. This chain links TRBV7-6 with TRBJ2-1; D gene uncertain. Deletions cut 5 bases from V and 2 bases from J, with 10 bases between. CDR1 is SGHVS, CDR2 FNYEAQ, per germline. CDR3 length equals 14 residues. CDR3 DNA (partial): TGTGCCAGCAGCCCTCCCCCGGCCTACAATGAG. This encodes CASSPPPAYNE. In full, the CDR3 reads CASSPPPAYNEQFF. Together with reference TRBV7-6 and TRBJ2-1, the CDR3 gives the full variable domain: GAGVSQSPRYKVTKRGQDVALRCDPISGHVSLYWYRQALGQGPEFLTYFNYEAQQDKSGLPNDRFSAERPEGSISTLTIQRTEQRDSAMYRCASSPPPAYNEQFFGPGTRLTVL.

This clone was found many times. The part of the CDR3 DNA that was read is TGTGCCATCAGCTTGACAGATCTCTATGGC. Translating it yields CAISLTDLYG. The full CDR3 protein reads CAISLTDLYGYTF. The chain has TRBV10-3 and TRBJ1-2; a weak D match, TRBD1 (5 bases). Coverage ceases 3 residues before the CDR3 finishes, and the germline J gene fills in the end. This CDR3 is built from 13 residues. Trimming took off 6 bases at V and 4 bases at J, with 12 bases between the two ends. The germline CDR1 and CDR2 sequences are ENHRY and SYGVKD.

This clone has ten or more counts. The read terminates 3 residues before the CDR3 end, so the remaining end is supplied by the germline J gene. V usage is TRBV6-1 and J usage is TRBJ1-1; 7 nucleotides agree with TRBD1. Germline CDR1 is MNHNS and CDR2 is SASEGT. V shed 2 bases and J 1 base; nucleotides not matched to a gene: 4. The CDR3 is 15 residues long. The part of the CDR3 DNA that was read is TGTGCCAGCAGTGAAAGTACAGGGGAGAACACTGAA. This gives the protein CASSESTGENTE. The complete CDR3 sequence is CASSESTGENTEAFF.

This clone was seen many times. With the read ending 3 residues before the CDR3 end, the germline J gene is used to fill in that end. The chain employs TRBV7-9 and TRBJ2-7; D ambiguous. The CDR3 has 12 residues. With 8 bases removed from V and 0 bases from J, the gap between germline ends came to 8 bases. Germline CDR1 SEHNR, CDR2 FQNEAQ (reference sequence). This CDR3 is CASEGNSYEQYF. The DNA read from the CDR3 is TGTGCCAGCGAAGGCAACTCCTACGAG.

For this clone: The CDR3 end lies 3 residues beyond the end of the read and is filled in from the germline J gene. The chain is built from TRBV19 and TRBJ2-3; 8 nucleotides match TRBD1. V dropped 8 bases and J dropped 2; count of bases not matched to a gene: 9. This CDR3 spans 15 amino acids. Germline V CDR1 and CDR2: LNHDA, SQIVND (reference sequence). CDR3 bases read: TGTGCCAGTTCCAGTGGACAGGGTAACACAGATACG. Translating gives CASSSGQGNTDT. From start to end, the CDR3 is CASSSGQGNTDTQYF.

This clone was found many times. Sequencing ends 3 residues short of the CDR3 end; the germline J gene provides the rest. The chain is built from TRBV18 and TRBJ2-5; 8 bases are a match to TRBD2. This CDR3 contains 16 residues. V shed 0 bases and J 4 bases; nucleotides not matched to a gene: 7. From germline, CDR1 is KGHSH and CDR2 LQKENI. The CDR3 DNA, read in part, is TGTGCCAGCTCACCACCGACGGGACTAGTTCGAGAGACC. As protein: CASSPPTGLVRET. The whole CDR3 reads CASSPPTGLVRETQYF. Full variable domain (remainder filled in from reference TRBV18 and TRBJ2-5): NAGVMQNPRHLVRRRGQEARLRCSPMKGHSHVYWYRQLPEEGLKFMVYLQKENIIDESGMPKERFSAEFPKEGPSILRIQQVVRGDSAAYFCASSPPTGLVRETQYFGPGTRLLVL.

With respect to this clone: The CDR3 is cut off 3 residues early in the read; its end comes from the germline J gene. The chain joins TRBV6-1 to TRBJ1-2, with a tentative D call TRBD1 (5 bases). CDR1 and CDR2 (germline): MNHNS, SASEGT. The CDR3 is 15 residues long. CDR3 DNA, as far as it was read: TGTGCCAGCAGTGAAAAGCAACAGGATGTGAGGGGC. It is translated as CASSEKQQDVRG. The CDR3 as a whole reads CASSEKQQDVRGYTF.